Presented here are 23 T cell receptor beta chains from one specimen sequenced in a study of cytomegalovirus exposure and HLA in healthy donors. Sequenced by immunoSEQ multiplex PCR; TCRdb stores in-frame clones only, minus some. The sample shows about 110,000 clones, about 85% of them seen only once. The sequenced sample was PBMCs. The receptor source for this set is a woman aged 18 to 35 in good health and CMV-seronegative.

CDR3 sequence reads: CASSLARDRALYGYTF. DNA of the CDR3: TGTGCCAGCAGCTTGGCCAGGGACAGGGCCTTATATGGCTACACCTTC. V is TRBV5-8 and J is TRBJ1-2; 9 nucleotides align to TRBD1. V dropped 0 bases and J dropped 5; count of bases not matched to a gene: 8. The germline V gene has CDR1 SGHTS and CDR2 YDEGEE. The length of the CDR3 is 16 residues.

This clone was observed a single time. The gene calls are TRBV27 and TRBJ1-5; 7 nucleotides agree with TRBD1. This CDR3 has 15 amino acids. Germline CDR1 and CDR2: MNHEY and SMNVEV (reference sequence). V was pared by 8 bases and J by 4 bases, with 11 bases of the junction left unmatched. The DNA of the CDR3 is TGTGCCAGCGGTCGAAGGGGGCAACAGAATCAGCCCCAGCATTTT. This gives the protein CASGRRGQQNQPQHF.

The V gene is TRBV27, the J gene TRBJ2-7; possible D gene TRBD1, 6 bases. Germline V gene lookup returns CDR1 MNHEY and CDR2 SMNVEV (reference sequence). The V gene lost 2 bases and the J gene lost 4 bases, with 12 bases spanning the gap. There are 14 residues in the CDR3. CDR3 nucleotide sequence: TGTGCCAGCAGTTTAGTGGGGGCAAGGTACGAGCAGTACTTC. It is translated as CASSLVGARYEQYF.

The J gene is TRBJ2-5, the V gene TRBV11-2, with 8 positions matching TRBD2. V lost 5 bases, J lost 5 bases, and 1 base stayed unmatched. This CDR3 is 12 amino acids long. CDR1 SGHAT and CDR2 FQNNGV come from the germline V gene. The CDR3 protein is CASSRGGETQYF. The CDR3 region has the DNA TGTGCCAGCAGCCGCGGGGGGGAGACCCAGTACTTC.

The chain couples TRBV6-5 to TRBJ1-2; 11 bases match TRBD1. Germline loops: CDR1 MNHEY, CDR2 SVGAGI. CDR3 size: 15 residues. J gave up 0 bases and V 5 bases, and 2 bases lay outside the gene matches. The DNA of the CDR3 is TGTGCCAGCAGTCAGGGACAGGGGGCTAACTATGGCTACACCTTC. This codes for CASSQGQGANYGYTF.

The chain joins TRBV14 to TRBJ2-1; TRBD1 agrees at 7 bases. J was trimmed by 6 bases and V by 0 bases; bases with no gene match: 17. Germline CDR1 reads SGHDN; CDR2 reads FVKESK. CDR3 size: 19 residues. The CDR3 nucleotides read TGTGCCAGCAGCCAAGATCGACGGTTGAACAGGGGCTTGTTCAATGAGCAGTTCTTC. Translation gives CASSQDRRLNRGLFNEQFF. Looking up the rest from reference TRBV14 and TRBJ2-1 gives the full variable domain: EAGVTQFPSHSVIEKGQTVTLRCDPISGHDNLYWYRRVMGKEIKFLLHFVKESKQDESGMPNNRFLAERTGGTYSTLKVQPAELEDSGVYFCASSQDRRLNRGLFNEQFFGPGTRLTVL.

DNA of the CDR3: TGTGCCAGCGTCCCCGGAGACAGGCCTAATGAAAAACTGTTTTTT. Translation gives CASVPGDRPNEKLFF. The gene calls are TRBV6-9 and TRBJ1-4, with D possibly being TRBD1 (6 bases). Trimming removed 8 bases at V and 3 bases at J, with 16 bases between. CDR1 is MNHGY, CDR2 SVAAGI, per germline. The length of the CDR3 is 15 residues.

The chain joins TRBV5-6 to TRBJ2-1; TRBD2 matches at 7 bases. The germline V gene encodes CDR1 SGHDT and CDR2 YYEEEE. The CDR3 extends over 15 amino acids. V dropped 1 base and J dropped 6; count of bases not matched to a gene: 7. CDR3 in DNA: TGTGCCAGCAGCTTGAGCCTAGCGGTGAGCAATGAGCAGTTCTTC. It encodes CASSLSLAVSNEQFF.

The rearrangement links TRBV15 to TRBJ1-2; a weak D match, TRBD1 (5 bases). The CDR3 runs 14 residues. In germline, CDR1 is LNHNV, CDR2 YYDKDF (reference sequence). Trimming removed 8 bases at V and 4 bases at J, with 17 bases between. CDR3 nucleotide sequence: TGTGCCACCTCATCGGGGGACGCCTTCTATGGCTACACCTTC. Translation gives CATSSGDAFYGYTF.

The table lists this clone with a few counts. The chain employs TRBV2 and TRBJ1-1; tentative D call: TRBD1 (5 bases). The CDR3 contains 15 residues. Trimming took off 4 bases at V and 0 bases at J, with 12 bases between the two ends. Germline CDR1 SNHLY, CDR2 FYNNEI. CDR3 sequence: CASSGQTAVNTEAFF. DNA of the CDR3: TGTGCCAGCAGTGGCCAGACAGCCGTGAACACTGAAGCTTTCTTT.

V and J are TRBV14 and TRBJ1-1; 7 nucleotides line up with TRBD1. The CDR3 is 12 residues long. The germline gives CDR1 SGHDN, CDR2 FVKESK. The J segment lost 7 bases and the V segment lost 3 bases, leaving 2 bases of the junction unmatched. The CDR3 region has the DNA TGTGCCAGCAGCCAGGGACAGATTGAAGCTTTCTTT. It yields the protein CASSQGQIEAFF.

This chain connects TRBV19 to TRBJ2-5; 7 bases match TRBD1. The CDR3 consists of 13 residues. The germline gives CDR1 LNHDA, CDR2 SQIVND (reference sequence). V was clipped by 5 bases and J by 5 bases; unmatched bases: 5. The CDR3 here is CASSGQGVETQYF. CDR3 coding DNA: TGTGCCAGTAGTGGTCAGGGGGTCGAGACCCAGTACTTC.

In its sample, this clone was seen once. The chain has TRBV7-8 and TRBJ2-3; D is possibly TRBD2 (5 bases). The germline gives CDR1 SGHVS, CDR2 FQNEAQ. The V gene lost 3 bases and the J gene lost 1 base, with 14 bases spanning the gap. There are 16 residues in the CDR3. Written as DNA, the CDR3 is TGTGCCAGCAGCTTCCTCCAACTTAGCGGCACAGATACGCAGTATTTT. This gives the protein CASSFLQLSGTDTQYF.

V is TRBV2 and J is TRBJ1-1; 7 bases are shared with TRBD1. This CDR3 contains 14 residues. V trimming: 5 bases; J trimming: 6 bases; junction bases outside the gene matches: 9. Germline CDR1 and CDR2: SNHLY and FYNNEI. Here the CDR3 reads CASSSRQGWSEAFF. The CDR3 DNA reads TGTGCCAGCAGTAGCCGACAGGGATGGTCTGAAGCTTTCTTT.

The chain is built from TRBV4-1 and TRBJ2-7; D gene ambiguous. Trimming pared 1 base from V and 7 bases from J, leaving 11 bases between. From germline, CDR1 is MGHRA and CDR2 YSYEKL. The CDR3 length is 13 residues. The CDR3 sequence is CASSQAPGGEQYF. In nucleotides, the CDR3 is TGCGCCAGCAGCCAAGCCCCAGGTGGGGAGCAGTACTTC.

The table lists this clone with a few counts. This chain uses TRBV5-1 with TRBJ1-2, with 9 bases lining up with TRBD1. Losses at the gene ends were 4 bases for V and 8 bases for J; bases not matched to a gene: 9. The CDR3 runs 14 residues. CDR1 and CDR2 (germline): SGHRS, YFSETQ. Written as DNA, the CDR3 is TGCGCCAGCAGCCCCCTGGGACAGGGTGACGGCTACACCTTC. Translated, it gives CASSPLGQGDGYTF.

In this sample, this clone turned up once. The chain carries TRBV6-5 and TRBJ1-1; 7 bases are shared with TRBD1. The germline V gene has CDR1 MNHEY and CDR2 SVGAGI. V dropped 0 bases and J dropped 0; count of bases not matched to a gene: 4. CDR3 length: 16 residues. In nucleotides, the CDR3 is TGTGCCAGCAGTTACTCGGGAGGACAGGTGAACACTGAAGCTTTCTTT. This gives the protein CASSYSGGQVNTEAFF.

In DNA, the CDR3 is TGTGCCTGGTCCTCCGGGACAGTTTTAATCGGAGGGACCAATAATCAGCCCCAGCATTTT. Protein product: CAWSSGTVLIGGTNNQPQHF. The V call is TRBV30, the J call TRBJ1-5; 7 bases align to TRBD1. Trimming at V came to 5 bases and at J to 4 bases, leaving 26 bases not matched to a gene. The CDR3 has 20 amino acids. Germline values: CDR1 GTSNPN, CDR2 SVGIG (reference sequence). Full variable domain (rest looked up from reference TRBV30 and TRBJ1-5): SQTIHQWPATLVQPVGSPLSLECTVEGTSNPNLYWYRQAAGRGLQLLFYSVGIGQISSEVPQNLSASRPQDRQFILSSKKLLLSDSGFYLCAWSSGTVLIGGTNNQPQHFGDGTRLSIL.

The V and J genes are TRBV28 and TRBJ2-3, with 10 bases that match TRBD2. Germline V gives CDR1 MDHEN, CDR2 SYDVKM. V trimming: 1 base; J trimming: 0 bases; junction bases outside the gene matches: 7. The CDR3 runs to 18 residues. The CDR3 reads CASSLLPSGGPSTDTQYF. The CDR3 region has the DNA TGTGCCAGCAGTTTATTGCCTAGCGGGGGTCCTAGCACAGATACGCAGTATTTT.

The chain employs TRBV19 and TRBJ1-6, with 7 bases that match TRBD1. The J segment lost 7 bases and the V segment lost 4 bases, leaving 13 bases of the junction unmatched. CDR1 is LNHDA and CDR2 is SQIVND in the germline V gene (reference sequence). This CDR3 is 17 amino acids long. CDR3 protein: CASSKTQGRGGNSPLHF. CDR3 bases: TGTGCCAGTAGTAAAACACAGGGGCGCGGTGGGAATTCACCCCTCCACTTT. Combining the CDR3 with reference TRBV19 and TRBJ1-6 gives the whole variable domain DGGITQSPKYLFRKEGQNVTLSCEQNLNHDAMYWYRQDPGQGLRLIYYSQIVNDFQKGDIAEGYSVSREKKESFPLTVTSAQKNPTAFYLCASSKTQGRGGNSPLHFGNGTRLTVT.

This chain connects TRBV9 to TRBJ1-2; TRBD1 might be the D (5 bases). Germline-derived CDR1 and CDR2 are SGDLS and YYNGEE. The CDR3 is 13 amino acids. The V end lost 1 base, the J end lost 8 bases, and 12 bases lay between the germline ends. The CDR3 DNA sequence: TGTGCCAGCAGCGTATCATTGGGGGGGGGCTACACCTTC. Protein: CASSVSLGGGYTF.

The chain employs TRBV5-8 and TRBJ1-6; D remains unclear. The CDR3 contains 15 residues. V was shortened by 1 base and J by 6 bases, with 11 bases between the two germline ends. CDR1 is SGHTS and CDR2 is YDEGEE in the germline V gene. CDR3 DNA: TGTGCCAGCAGCTTGAGCGCTTTCGGTAATTCACCCCTCCACTTT. It codes for CASSLSAFGNSPLHF.

The rearrangement uses TRBV6-1 and TRBJ2-3; tentative D call: TRBD1 (6 bases). CDR3 length: 14 amino acids. The ends were cut back, 7 bases at V and 2 bases at J, with 13 bases in the middle. Germline V gene data show CDR1 as MNHNS and CDR2 as SASEGT. The chain's CDR3 is CASIRGSHTDTQYF. The CDR3 nucleotides read TGTGCCAGCATAAGGGGGTCCCACACAGATACGCAGTATTTT.